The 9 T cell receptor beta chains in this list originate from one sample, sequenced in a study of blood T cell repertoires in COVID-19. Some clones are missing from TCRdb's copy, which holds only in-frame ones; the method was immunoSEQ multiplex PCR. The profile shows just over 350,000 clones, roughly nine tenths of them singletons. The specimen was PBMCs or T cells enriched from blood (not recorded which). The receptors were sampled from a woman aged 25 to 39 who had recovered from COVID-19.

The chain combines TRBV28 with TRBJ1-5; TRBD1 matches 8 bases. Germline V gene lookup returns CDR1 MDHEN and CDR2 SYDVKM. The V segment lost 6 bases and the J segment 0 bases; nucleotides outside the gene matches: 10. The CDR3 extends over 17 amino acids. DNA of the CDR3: TGTGCCAGCAGAACGAATTGGGACAGGCATAGCAATCAGCCCCAGCATTTT. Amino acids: CASRTNWDRHSNQPQHF.

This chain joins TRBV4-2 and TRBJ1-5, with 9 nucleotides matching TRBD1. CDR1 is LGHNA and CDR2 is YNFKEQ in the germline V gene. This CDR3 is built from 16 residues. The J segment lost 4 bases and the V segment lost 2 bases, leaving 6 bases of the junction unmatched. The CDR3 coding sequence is TGTGCCAGCAGCCAAATTCCTGGGACAGGGAATCAGCCCCAGCATTTT. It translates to CASSQIPGTGNQPQHF.

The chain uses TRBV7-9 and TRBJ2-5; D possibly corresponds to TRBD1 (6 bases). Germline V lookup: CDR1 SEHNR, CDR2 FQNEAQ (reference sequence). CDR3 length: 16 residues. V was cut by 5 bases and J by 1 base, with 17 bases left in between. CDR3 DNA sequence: TGTGCCAGCAGCGCAGACAGGTCCGTCCTCCAAGAGACCCAGTACTTC. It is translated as CASSADRSVLQETQYF.

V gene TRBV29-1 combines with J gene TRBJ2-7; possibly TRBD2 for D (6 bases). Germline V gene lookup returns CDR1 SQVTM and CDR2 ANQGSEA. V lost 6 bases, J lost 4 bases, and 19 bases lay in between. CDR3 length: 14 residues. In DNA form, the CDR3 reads TGCAGCGTCCTCTTTAGGGGACTGGAATACGAGCAGTACTTC. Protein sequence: CSVLFRGLEYEQYF.

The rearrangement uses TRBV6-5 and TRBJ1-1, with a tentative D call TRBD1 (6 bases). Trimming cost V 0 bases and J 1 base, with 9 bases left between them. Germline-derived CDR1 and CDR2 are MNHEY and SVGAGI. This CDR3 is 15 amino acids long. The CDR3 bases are TGTGCCAGCAGTTACTCTGGGACATCGAACACTGAAGCTTTCTTT. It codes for CASSYSGTSNTEAFF.

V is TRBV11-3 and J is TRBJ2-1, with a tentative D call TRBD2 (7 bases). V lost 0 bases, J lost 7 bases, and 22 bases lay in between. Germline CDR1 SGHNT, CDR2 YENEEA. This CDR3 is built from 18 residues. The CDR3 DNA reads TGTGCCAGCAGCTTAGATCAAGGGGGGACTACCTCGGCAAATGAGCAGTTCTTC. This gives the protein CASSLDQGGTTSANEQFF. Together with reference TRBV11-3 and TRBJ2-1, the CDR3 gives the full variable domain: EAGVVQSPRYKIIEKKQPVAFWCNPISGHNTLYWYLQNLGQGPELLIRYENEEAVDDSQLPKDRFSAERLKGVDSTLKIQPAELGDSAVYLCASSLDQGGTTSANEQFFGPGTRLTVL.

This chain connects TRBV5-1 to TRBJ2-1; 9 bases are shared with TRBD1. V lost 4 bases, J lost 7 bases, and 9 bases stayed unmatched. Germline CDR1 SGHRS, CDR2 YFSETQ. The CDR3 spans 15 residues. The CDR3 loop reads CASSAGQGIGNEQFF. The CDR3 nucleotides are TGCGCCAGCAGCGCCGGACAGGGGATAGGGAATGAGCAGTTCTTC.

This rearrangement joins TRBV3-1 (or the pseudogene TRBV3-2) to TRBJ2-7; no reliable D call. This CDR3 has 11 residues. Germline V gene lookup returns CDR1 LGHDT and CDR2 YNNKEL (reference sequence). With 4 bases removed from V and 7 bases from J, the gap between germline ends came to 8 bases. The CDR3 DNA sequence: TGTGCCAGCAGCCTCGAACGGGAGCAGTACTTC. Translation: CASSLEREQYF.

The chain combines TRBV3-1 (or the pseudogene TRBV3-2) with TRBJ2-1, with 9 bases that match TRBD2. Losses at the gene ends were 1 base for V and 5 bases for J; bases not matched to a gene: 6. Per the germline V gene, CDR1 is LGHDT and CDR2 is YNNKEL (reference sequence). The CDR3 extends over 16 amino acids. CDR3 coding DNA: TGTGCCAGCAGCCAAGCGTACCTAGCGGGACACAATGAGCAGTTCTTC. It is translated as CASSQAYLAGHNEQFF.